This entry features one TCR beta chain sequence. The method was immunoSEQ multiplex PCR; TCRdb's version includes in-frame clones alone and lacks a portion of them. Counted here are 150,000 or so clones, less than 90% occurring once; the ten biggest clones make up approximately 11%. Regarding time point: blood 4 weeks post-SBRT, at nephrectomy. The treatment here: 15 Gy SBRT to primary tumor, nephrectomy 4 weeks later. The V end lost 6 bases, the J end lost 0 bases, and 14 bases lay between the germline ends. The CDR3 is made up of 15 amino acids. Looked up from germline, CDR1 is MNHEY and CDR2 is SVGAGI. This record comes from a study of radiation and T cells in renal cell carcinoma.

The V gene is TRBV6-5, the J gene TRBJ1-1; maybe TRBD1 (6 bases). This TCR was recovered from a woman between 45 and 65 years old with renal cell carcinoma. This material consisted of blood, taken from a patient whose treatment included radiotherapy and nephrectomy. The CDR3 coding sequence is TGTGCCAGCAGGTCACAGGGCACCCTGAACACTGAAGCTTTCTTT. It yields the protein CASRSQGTLNTEAFF.